This T cell receptor (beta chain) was obtained from a study of blood T cell repertoires in COVID-19. The wider study: COVID-19 samples, acute and convalescent, were from the United States, Italy and Spain. Nucleic acid was either cDNA or gDNA, and it came from T cells, B-cell-depleted T cells, or PBMCs.

Original data processing: Estimation of nucleated cell counts was performed using reference gene primer amplification. The method was immunoSEQ multiplex PCR; TCRdb's version includes in-frame clones alone and lacks a portion of them. That table is the source of V, J and clone size, and D and trimming were worked out from the DNA. This sample yields approximately 89,000 clones, of which nearly 90% are seen a single time; 4% to 5% belongs to the top ten. CDR1 is SGHTS and CDR2 is YDEGEE in the germline V gene. After removal of 2 bases from V and 6 bases from J, the junction contained 12 bases not matched to a gene. The CDR3 sequence is 17 residues long.

The origin of this receptor is a man aged 70 or older with acute or convalescent COVID-19. The material sequenced was peripheral blood. This chain uses TRBV5-8 with TRBJ2-3, with 10 bases matching TRBD2. CDR3 sequence: CASSFVSAGGTVDTQYF. The CDR3, as DNA: TGTGCCAGCAGCTTCGTTTCAGCGGGGGGGACGGTGGATACGCAGTATTTT.